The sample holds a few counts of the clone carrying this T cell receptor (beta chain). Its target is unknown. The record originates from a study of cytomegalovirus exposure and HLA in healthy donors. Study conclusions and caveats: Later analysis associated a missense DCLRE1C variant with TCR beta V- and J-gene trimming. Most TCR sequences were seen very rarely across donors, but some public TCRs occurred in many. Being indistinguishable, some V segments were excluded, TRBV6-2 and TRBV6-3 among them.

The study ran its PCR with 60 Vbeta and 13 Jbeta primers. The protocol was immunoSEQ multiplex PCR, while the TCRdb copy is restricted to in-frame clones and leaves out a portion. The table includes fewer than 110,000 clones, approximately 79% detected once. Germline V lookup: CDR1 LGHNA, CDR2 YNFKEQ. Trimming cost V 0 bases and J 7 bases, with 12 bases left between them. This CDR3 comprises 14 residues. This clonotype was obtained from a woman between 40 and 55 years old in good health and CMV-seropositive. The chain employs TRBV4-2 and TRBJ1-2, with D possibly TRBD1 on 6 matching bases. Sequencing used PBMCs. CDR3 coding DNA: TGTGCCAGCAGCCAAGAAGGGCAGGGGTCTGGCTACACCTTC. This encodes CASSQEGQGSGYTF.